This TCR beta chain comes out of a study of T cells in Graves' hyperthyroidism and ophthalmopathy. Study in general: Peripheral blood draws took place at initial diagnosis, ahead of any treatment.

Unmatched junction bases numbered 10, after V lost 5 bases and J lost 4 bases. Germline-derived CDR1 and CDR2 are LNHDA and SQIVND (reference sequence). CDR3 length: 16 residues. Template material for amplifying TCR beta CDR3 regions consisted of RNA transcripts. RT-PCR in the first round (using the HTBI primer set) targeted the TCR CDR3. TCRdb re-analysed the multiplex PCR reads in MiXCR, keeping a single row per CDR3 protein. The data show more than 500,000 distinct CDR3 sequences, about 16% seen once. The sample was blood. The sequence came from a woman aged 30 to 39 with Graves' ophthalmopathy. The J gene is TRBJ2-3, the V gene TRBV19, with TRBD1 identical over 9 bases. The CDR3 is CASSSTDRGPPDTQYF. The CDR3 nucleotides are TGTGCCAGTAGTTCCACGGACAGGGGTCCCCCAGATACGCAGTATTTT.